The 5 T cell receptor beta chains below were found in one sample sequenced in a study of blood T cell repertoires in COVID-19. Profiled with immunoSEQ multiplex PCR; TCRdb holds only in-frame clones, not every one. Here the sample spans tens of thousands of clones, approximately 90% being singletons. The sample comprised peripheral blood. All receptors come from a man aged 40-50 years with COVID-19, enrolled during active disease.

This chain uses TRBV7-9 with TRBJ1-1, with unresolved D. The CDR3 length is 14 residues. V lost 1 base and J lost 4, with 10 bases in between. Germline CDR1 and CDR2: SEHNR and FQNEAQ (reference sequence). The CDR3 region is CASSLVRPGTEAFF. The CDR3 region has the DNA TGTGCCAGCAGCTTAGTTAGGCCGGGCACTGAAGCTTTCTTT.

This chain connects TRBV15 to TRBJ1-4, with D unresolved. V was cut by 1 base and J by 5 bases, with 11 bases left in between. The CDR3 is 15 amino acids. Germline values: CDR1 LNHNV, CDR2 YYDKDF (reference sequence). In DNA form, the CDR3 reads TGTGCCACCAGCAGAGGGACGGGATTAAATGAAAAACTGTTTTTT. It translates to CATSRGTGLNEKLFF.

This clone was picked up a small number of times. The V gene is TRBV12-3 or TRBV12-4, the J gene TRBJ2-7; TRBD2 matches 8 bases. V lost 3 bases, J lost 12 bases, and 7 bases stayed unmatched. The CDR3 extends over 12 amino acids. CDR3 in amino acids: CASSFPRGGLYF. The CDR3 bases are TGTGCCAGCAGTTTCCCCCGCGGGGGGTTGTACTTC.

The DNA of the CDR3 is TGCAGTGCTAGTATGCTAGCGGGAGAGGGGGGGTTCACAGATACGCAGTATTTT. Its protein is CSASMLAGEGGFTDTQYF. The chain links TRBV20-1 to TRBJ2-3; 10 bases fit TRBD2. Germline values: CDR1 DFQATT, CDR2 SNEGSKA (reference sequence). With 3 bases clipped from V and 2 bases from J, the junction kept 14 bases outside the gene matches. This CDR3 contains 18 residues.

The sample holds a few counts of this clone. The CDR3 nucleotides read TGTGCCAGCAGTTTAATTCTGGGCAATTCACCCCTCCACTTT. This sequence encodes CASSLILGNSPLHF. This chain links TRBV28 with TRBJ1-6; no clear D gene. Germline CDR1 reads MDHEN; CDR2 reads SYDVKM. The CDR3 spans 14 residues. The ends were cut back, 2 bases at V and 7 bases at J, with 9 bases in the middle.